This T cell receptor (beta chain) was captured in a study of persistence of HIV-infected CD4 T cells (dated by TCRdb to about 2020). Concerning the study at large: CMV- and HIV-1 Gag-responding CD4+ T cells were isolated from ART-treated individuals so that antigen-driven clonal expansion of HIV-1-infected cells could be examined. The median time the participants had spent on suppressive ART was 8 years. Apart from a couple of participants who underwent leukapheresis at a single time point, peripheral blood samples of up to 180 mL were collected from participants at multiple time points. Proviral sequencing was used to assess clonality among infected cells, whereas TCRbeta sequencing gauged the clonality of all cells within each sorted population. Cross-participant TCR cluster analysis included about eight participants for CMV and 6 or 7 participants for Gag.

Results the study describes overall, beyond this receptor: Significantly lower TCRbeta richness was observed in CMV- and Gag-responding cells than in anti-CD3/anti-CD28-responding cells, and higher oligoclonality was observed in CMV-responding cells than in CD3/CD28-stimulated and Gag-responding cells. Few individuals were included in the study, and only a limited range of antigens was tested. Restriction of bulk TCR analyses to the rare CMV-responding cells that actually carried HIV-1 proviruses was not possible. A correlation was observed between TCR oligoclonality and proviral oligoclonality within the same sorted populations. Antigen-responding cells were enriched for expanded CDR3beta sequences that were degenerate, which suggests that CD4+ responses to CMV and Gag underwent convergent selection.

At the junction V is shortened by 3 bases and J by 6 bases, with 16 bases in between. The CDR3 numbers 14 residues from cysteine through phenylalanine. The entry retains the CDR3 DNA only, 42 bases that are in frame from base 1. The germline V gene (reference sequence) specifies SGHNT as CDR1 and YYREEE as CDR2. TCRbeta repertoires were sequenced from genomic DNA with the immunoSEQ hsTCRB assay version 4 in survey mode. For TCRbeta sequencing, genomic DNA was diluted to 9.5 to 10 ng/uL, with up to 1 ug used per sample. In the original analysis: Analysis of the TCRbeta data was done in ImmunoSeq Analyzer 3.0, and diversity was computed on productive nucleotide rearrangements. Using the Immunarch R package, the improved Chao index served to estimate lower-bound TCR diversity and the Gini coefficient served to estimate clonality. Different nucleotide rearrangements encoding the same CDR3beta amino acid sequence were counted as distinct clonotypes. Differential abundance analysis found TCRbeta sequences that were significantly enriched in antigen-responding cells compared with anti-CD3/anti-CD28-activated cells. Using predicted peptide-MHC specificity as the basis, GLIPH2 grouped TCRs into clusters, both for each participant individually and for the merged data sets that combined participants. Sourced from immuneACCESS, this table was stored by TCRdb with only in-frame sequences that have V and J called. A share of the clones is absent; for the studies checked, an unresolved V gene accounts for under half, and the remainder has no known explanation. V and J calls and clone size are given by that table; D and trimming were obtained from the DNA. This sample comprises more than 35,000 clones, about 85% of them detected only once. 1.5% to 2% of the sample is held by the ten biggest clonotypes.

Explained via the paper, the treatment or condition label denotes: suppressive antiretroviral therapy. Cells were stimulated with lysates of CMV-infected fibroblasts at roughly 10 ug/mL. Memory populations depleted of antigen-responding cells were obtained by sorting nonresponding CD40L-negative CD69-negative CD45RO-high memory CD4+ T cells. HIV-1-infected adults in whom suppressive ART had been started during chronic infection were enrolled as participants. Plasma HIV-1 RNA had been undetectable (below 50 copies/mL) in participants for at least 4 years. To be included, participants needed a CD4+ T cell count above 400 cells/uL and a positive CMV serology. Before stimulation, PBMCs were isolated using density centrifugation and then depleted of CD8+ T cells. For approximately 19 hours, the CD8-depleted PBMCs were stimulated with anti-CD28/CD49d costimulation, a CD40-blocking antibody, and enfuvirtide to prevent new infections. Cell sorting was done on a Beckman Coulter MoFlo Legacy or XDP sorter, and dead cells were excluded with propidium iodide. For samples with more than one million cells, genomic DNA was extracted with the QIAamp DNA Mini Kit, and for all other samples the Quick-DNA Microprep Kit was used.

This clone occurred a few times. Its recognized antigen is unknown. No quality values exist for individual bases; no much larger clone is one base distant. Recombination joined TRBV5-4 with TRBJ2-7; the D gene is possibly TRBD1, with 6 bases matching. The sample consisted of CD4+ T cells sorted from PBMCs after approximately 20-hour stimulation, taken from a patient who received antiretroviral therapy. What this sample's cell subset or site label stands for: CD40L-CD69- CD45RO-high memory CD4 T cells not responding to CMV lysate. This TCR came from an adult man with HIV who was CMV-seropositive. DNA sequence: TGTGCCAGCAGCTACCCGACAGGCCTACGCGAGCAGTACTTC. It specifies CASSYPTGLREQYF.